A single sample is the source of the 28 T cell receptor beta chains below, sequenced in a study of neurological immune-mediated disorders. As to time point: longitudinal time-point 3. TCRdb reanalysed the 5' RACE reads using MiXCR and keeps one entry per CDR3 protein. Here the sample spans tens of thousands of distinct CDR3 sequences, roughly 13% being singletons. The sequencing input was PBMCs. Receptor source: a man between 25 and 39 years old in good health.

This clonotype was found many times. The chain couples TRBV29-1 to TRBJ1-5; 11 bases are a match to TRBD1. This CDR3 has 15 residues. Looked up from germline, CDR1 is SQVTM and CDR2 is ANQGSEA. The trim removed 4 bases at V and 2 bases at J, leaving 4 bases unmatched. DNA for the CDR3: TGCAGCGTTGTAGGGACAGGGGGTGGCAATCAGCCCCAGCATTTT. As protein: CSVVGTGGGNQPQHF.

Of note for this clonotype: At one of its ends the junction is not consistent with the germline gene, which may arise from a read error. The V call is TRBV12-3 or TRBV12-4, the J call TRBJ1-2, with 7 positions matching TRBD1. The CDR3 runs to 14 residues. The CDR3 DNA reads TGTGCCAACAGTACGGACAGGATTGACTATGGCTACACCTTC. Protein sequence: CANSTDRIDYGYTF.

This clonotype was detected many times. This rearrangement joins TRBV12-3 or TRBV12-4 to TRBJ1-2; no clear D gene. The CDR3 runs 14 residues. V lost 3 bases and J lost 3, with 11 bases in between. The CDR3 DNA is TGTGCCAGCAGTTTGGTCCCAGAGTACTATGGCTACACCTTC. Translation gives CASSLVPEYYGYTF.

Ten or more counts support this clonotype. The chain couples TRBV9 to TRBJ1-3; the D gene is possibly TRBD1 (6 bases). This CDR3 contains 17 residues. The germline CDR1 and CDR2 sequences are SGDLS and YYNGEE. Trimming took off 0 bases at V and 2 bases at J, with 15 bases between the two ends. As DNA, the CDR3 is TGTGCCAGCAGCGTAGAGCCCTCCGGGGGCGCTGGAAACACCATATATTTT. Amino acids: CASSVEPSGGAGNTIYF.

Concerning this clonotype: Possible read error: a much larger clone is one base away. The chain employs TRBV4-1 and TRBJ1-5, with 8 bases lining up with TRBD1. V dropped 7 bases and J dropped 5; count of bases not matched to a gene: 10. The CDR3 covers 15 residues. Germline V gene data show CDR1 as MGHRA and CDR2 as YSYEKL. The CDR3 loop is CASNPSGQVHQPQHF. Written as DNA, the CDR3 is TGCGCCAGCAATCCATCGGGACAGGTTCATCAGCCCCAGCATTTT.

This clonotype was observed a handful of times. This chain uses TRBV5-5 with TRBJ2-3; 15 nucleotides agree with TRBD2. Trimming took 4 bases from V and 5 from J; bases not matched to a gene: 5. The germline V gene has CDR1 SGHKS and CDR2 YYEKEE (reference sequence). The CDR3 is made up of 16 amino acids. Written as DNA, the CDR3 is TGTGCCAGCAGCCTCGGACTAGCGGGAGGGCTAGATACGCAGTATTTT. Translation gives CASSLGLAGGLDTQYF.

J is TRBJ2-7 and V is TRBV14; 11 nucleotides line up with TRBD2. V lost 4 bases, J lost 5 bases, and 10 bases stayed unmatched. The CDR3 covers 16 residues. Germline V gene data show CDR1 as SGHDN and CDR2 as FVKESK. The CDR3 loop reads CASSRGLAGPLDEQYF. CDR3 DNA sequence: TGTGCCAGCAGCCGCGGACTAGCGGGTCCCCTAGACGAGCAGTACTTC.

This clonotype was seen repeatedly, ten times or more. The chain combines TRBV20-1 with TRBJ2-1; D not resolved. CDR1 is DFQATT, CDR2 SNEGSKA, per germline (reference sequence). V lost 0 bases, J lost 0 bases, and 12 bases lay in between. This CDR3 region has 16 residues. As DNA, the CDR3 is TGCAGTGCTAGAGATGATGATCGCGTCTCCTACAATGAGCAGTTCTTC. Protein: CSARDDDRVSYNEQFF.

This clonotype was recorded many times. One end of the junction fails to match germline, which may point to a read error. CDR3 protein: CAITGRNQPQHF. The CDR3 DNA reads TGCGCAATCACAGGGAGAAATCAGCCCCAGCATTTT. The V and J genes are TRBV28 and TRBJ1-5; a possible D gene is TRBD1 (6 bases). Germline loops: CDR1 MDHEN, CDR2 SYDVKM. This CDR3 is built from 12 residues. The whole variable domain, filled in from reference TRBV28 and TRBJ1-5, reads DVKVTQSSRYLVKRTGEKVFLECVQDMDHENMFWYRQDPGLGLRLIYFSYDVKMKEKGDIPEGYSVSREKKERFSLILESASTNQTSMYLCAITGRNQPQHFGDGTRLSIL.

This clonotype is medium-sized in the sample. The J gene is TRBJ2-2, the V gene TRBV15; 8 positions agree with TRBD1. CDR3 length: 15 amino acids. V lost 5 bases to trimming and J lost 5 bases; unmatched junction nucleotides: 7. Germline-derived CDR1 and CDR2 are LNHNV and YYDKDF (reference sequence). The CDR3 region has the DNA TGTGCCACCAGCGAAGGACAGGGAGAAACCGGGGAGCTGTTTTTT. As protein: CATSEGQGETGELFF.

Details on this clonotype: A much larger clone lies a single base off, so this may be a read error. The chain is built from TRBV7-2 and TRBJ2-1, with TRBD2 as a possible D gene (5 bases). Germline V CDR1 and CDR2: SGHTA, FQGNSA. The CDR3 spans 15 residues. The CDR3 sequence: CSSSSGSGPYNEQFF. CDR3 nucleotides: TGTTCCAGCAGCTCGGGGAGTGGGCCTTACAATGAGCAGTTCTTC.

This clonotype has a count of ten or more. In nucleotides, the CDR3 is TGTGCCAGCAGCTTGTCGATACTAGCGGGAGGGCGGGAGCAGTACTTC. Translated, it gives CASSLSILAGGREQYF. V gene TRBV11-2 combines with J gene TRBJ2-7; 13 bases align to TRBD2. Germline CDR1 reads SGHAT; CDR2 reads FQNNGV. The CDR3 covers 16 residues. The J segment lost 7 bases and the V segment lost 3 bases, leaving 9 bases of the junction unmatched.

This clonotype was detected a few times. This rearrangement joins TRBV7-9 to TRBJ1-1; weak D call: TRBD1 (6 bases). V lost 1 base to trimming and J lost 4 bases, with 10 bases between them. This CDR3 region has 14 residues. Germline CDR1 reads SEHNR; CDR2 reads FQNEAQ (reference sequence). CDR3 amino acids: CASSLGTGITEAFF. CDR3 DNA: TGTGCCAGCAGCTTAGGTACAGGGATCACTGAAGCTTTCTTT.

This clonotype was detected ten times or more. The V call is TRBV7-8, the J call TRBJ2-5, with 8 bases aligning to TRBD2. Trimming cost V 3 bases and J 7 bases; bases outside gene matches: 13. CDR3 size: 16 residues. CDR1 and CDR2 from the germline V gene are SGHVS and FQNEAQ. CDR3 protein: CASSFGEGLAFGTQYF. CDR3 DNA sequence: TGTGCCAGCAGCTTCGGGGAAGGACTAGCTTTTGGGACCCAGTACTTC.

This clonotype appeared many times. The chain recombines TRBV5-1 with TRBJ2-4; 7 bases map to TRBD2. Germline-derived CDR1 and CDR2 are SGHRS and YFSETQ. V lost 0 bases and J lost 6; bases outside the gene matches: 3. The CDR3 is 14 residues long. The CDR3 sequence: CASSLEAGLNIQYF. CDR3 DNA: TGCGCCAGCAGCTTGGAAGCGGGGCTAAACATTCAGTACTTC.

This clonotype was recorded at least ten times. This chain uses TRBV10-2 with TRBJ2-7; weak D call: TRBD2 (5 bases). The germline V gene encodes CDR1 WSHSY and CDR2 SAAADI. The CDR3 consists of 14 residues. V was trimmed by 8 bases and J by 0 bases, leaving 14 bases between them. The CDR3 loop is CASARAGNSYEQYF. CDR3 coding DNA: TGCGCCAGCGCCCGGGCGGGTAACTCCTACGAGCAGTACTTC.

In the case of this clonotype: A clone one base away is much larger, so this may be a read error. V is TRBV6-8 and J is TRBJ1-5, with 7 bases that match TRBD1. CDR3 length: 13 residues. The germline V gene encodes CDR1 MNHGY and CDR2 SAAAGT. CDR3 DNA: TGTGCCAGCAGCCCCTCGTGGGGACAGCACCAGCATTTT. It is translated as CASSPSWGQHQHF.

There are many counts of this clonotype. The chain carries TRBV5-1 and TRBJ1-5; D not resolved. The V end was cut by 1 base, the J end by 5 bases, with 13 bases between. CDR1 and CDR2 from the germline V gene are SGHRS and YFSETQ. The CDR3 loop spans 15 amino acids. The CDR3 coding sequence is TGCGCCAGCAGCTTGAGAACGGGCAGTGATCAGCCCCAGCATTTT. The encoded protein is CASSLRTGSDQPQHF.

In this sample, this clonotype turned up many times. This chain joins TRBV20-1 and TRBJ1-4, with a tentative D call TRBD1 (5 bases). This CDR3 spans 14 amino acids. Trimming left V 3 bases short and J 8 bases short, with 16 bases between. The V gene's germline CDR1 is DFQATT and CDR2 SNEGSKA (reference sequence). The CDR3 nucleotides read TGCAGTGCTAGGAGCGTCAGGGCAGTGGAAAAACTGTTTTTT. Protein product: CSARSVRAVEKLFF.

This chain joins TRBV6-2 or TRBV6-3 and TRBJ2-1; 8 nucleotides line up with TRBD2. The CDR3 consists of 15 residues. The J segment lost 3 bases and the V segment lost 6 bases, leaving 7 bases of the junction unmatched. Germline CDR1 is MNHEY and CDR2 is SVGEGT. The CDR3 coding sequence is TGTGCCAGCAGGGTTAGCGGGGTCAACTACAATGAGCAGTTCTTC. It encodes CASRVSGVNYNEQFF.

Turning to this clonotype: A much larger clone differs by one base, so this may be a read error. The chain joins TRBV4-2 to TRBJ2-7, with D unresolved. From germline, CDR1 is LGHNA and CDR2 YNFKEQ. The CDR3 covers 14 residues. The chain's CDR3 is CASSQDQDRYDQYF. Here the CDR3 DNA reads TGTGCCAGCAGCCAAGATCAGGACCGCTACGACCAGTACTTC.

This clonotype was seen repeatedly, ten times or more. The chain employs TRBV15 and TRBJ2-7; TRBD2 matches 7 bases. The length of the CDR3 is 16 residues. Looked up from germline, CDR1 is LNHNV and CDR2 is YYDKDF (reference sequence). Germline trimming cut 1 base from V and 6 bases from J; bases unmatched to any gene: 12. For the CDR3, the DNA is TGTGCCACCAGCAGAGGCTCCAGCGGGACCCCCCTCGAGCAGTACTTC. Amino acid sequence: CATSRGSSGTPLEQYF.

In this sample, this clonotype turned up many times. The junction does not match germline at one end; this may be a read error. The CDR3 loop reads CASSLGDTGFYNEQFF. CDR3 in DNA: TGTGCCAGCAGTTTAGGGGACACCGGATTCTACAATGAGCAGTTCTTC. This sequence joins TRBV7-9 and TRBJ2-1; maybe TRBD1 (6 bases). The germline V gene has CDR1 SEHNR and CDR2 FQNEAQ (reference sequence). There are 16 residues in the CDR3.

This clonotype was seen many times. The gene calls are TRBV27 and TRBJ2-7; 7 bases are a match to TRBD1. After removal of 5 bases from V and 2 bases from J, the junction contained 12 bases not matched to a gene. The germline gives CDR1 MNHEY, CDR2 SMNVEV (reference sequence). The CDR3 contains 16 residues. The CDR3 here is CASSIRPRQGPYEQYF. DNA for the CDR3: TGTGCCAGCAGTATACGCCCGAGACAGGGACCCTACGAGCAGTACTTC.

To note about this clonotype: A much larger clone lies a single base off, so this may be a read error. The genes are TRBV5-1 and TRBJ1-1; tentatively, D is TRBD1 (5 bases). Germline CDR1 is SGHRS and CDR2 is YFSETQ. V lost 9 bases to trimming and J lost 2 bases, with 17 bases between them. The CDR3 runs to 14 residues. DNA of the CDR3: TGCGCCAACAGAGTGCAGGGAGTTAACACTGAAGCTTTCTTT. Protein: CANRVQGVNTEAFF.

This clonotype was picked up many times. The CDR3 region is CASSPFNGGRETQYF. The CDR3 DNA follows: TGTGCCAGCAGCCCCTTTAACGGGGGGAGAGAGACCCAGTACTTC. V gene TRBV7-2 combines with J gene TRBJ2-5; 7 nucleotides match TRBD2. The CDR3 is 15 amino acids. Germline CDR1 SGHTA, CDR2 FQGNSA. V trimming: 5 bases; J trimming: 4 bases; junction bases outside the gene matches: 10.

This clonotype came up many times. The chain links TRBV29-1 to TRBJ2-5; D may match TRBD1 or TRBD2 (5 bases each). The germline V gene encodes CDR1 SQVTM and CDR2 ANQGSEA. V was trimmed by 4 bases and J by 4 bases, leaving 13 bases between them. This CDR3 is 13 amino acids long. CDR3 nucleotides: TGCAGCGTTGTGGCGGCAGGGACAGAGACCCAGTACTTC. This encodes CSVVAAGTETQYF.

This clonotype was seen at least ten times. The J gene is TRBJ2-2, the V gene TRBV5-1, with TRBD1 identical over 11 bases. The germline gives CDR1 SGHRS, CDR2 YFSETQ. The trim removed 4 bases at V and 5 bases at J, leaving 10 bases unmatched. This CDR3 comprises 17 residues. CDR3 loop: CASSKPGQGVGTGELFF. The CDR3 DNA is TGCGCCAGCAGCAAACCGGGACAGGGGGTAGGGACCGGGGAGCTGTTTTTT.